The clone carrying this TCR beta chain showed up many times. The antigen remains undetermined. As it was prepared, the TCRbeta library received unique molecular identifiers. TCRdb reprocessed the PCR reads with MiXCR, giving one entry per CDR3 protein. The table shows 600,000 to 800,000 distinct CDR3 sequences, with around 12% occurring only once. This sample stems from a study of T-cell reconstitution after alpha-beta-depleted transplantation in children. Germline CDR1 reads MNHEY; CDR2 reads SMNVEV (reference sequence). CDR3 length equals 14 residues. Trimming left V 5 bases short and J 6 bases short, with 14 bases between. Study outcomes and limitations: Expanded graft clones numbering several hundred reportedly gave rise to alpha-beta T cells about two months after transplant. Certain patients had high TCRbeta diversity at day 60, and it came from recipient T cells and thymic progenitors that survived. The authors attributed T-cell counts and diversity one year after transplant mostly to newly produced T cells.

This sample comprised PBMCs, obtained before TCRalphabeta/CD19-depleted stem cell transplant. This TCR came from a girl aged 2 to 9 with congenital amegakaryocytic thrombocytopenia, due to receive a stem cell transplant. V and J are TRBV27 and TRBJ2-1, with no clear D. The CDR3 protein is CASSVGPLPNEQFF. In nucleotides, the CDR3 is TGTGCCAGCAGTGTCGGACCCCTGCCCAATGAGCAGTTCTTC.